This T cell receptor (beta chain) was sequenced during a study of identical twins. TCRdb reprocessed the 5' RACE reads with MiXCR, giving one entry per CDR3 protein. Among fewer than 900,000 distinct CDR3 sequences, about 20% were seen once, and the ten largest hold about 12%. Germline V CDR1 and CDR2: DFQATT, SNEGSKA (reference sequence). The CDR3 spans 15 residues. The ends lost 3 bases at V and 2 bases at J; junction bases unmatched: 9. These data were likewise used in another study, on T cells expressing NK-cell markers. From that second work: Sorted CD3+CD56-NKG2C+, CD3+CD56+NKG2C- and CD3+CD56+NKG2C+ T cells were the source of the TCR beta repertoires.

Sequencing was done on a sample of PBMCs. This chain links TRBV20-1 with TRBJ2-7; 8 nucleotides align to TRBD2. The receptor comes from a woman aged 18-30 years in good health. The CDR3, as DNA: TGCAGTGCTAGCCCCGGGGGGGCCCTCACCTACGAGCAGTACTTC. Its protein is CSASPGGALTYEQYF.